The 26 T cell receptor beta chains presented below share a single source sample, sequenced in a study of blood T cell repertoires in COVID-19. Produced via immunoSEQ multiplex PCR; TCRdb's table is partial and in-frame only. The sample has fewer than 500,000 clones, around 87% seen once. Input material: PBMCs or T cells enriched from blood (not recorded which). These receptors were obtained from a woman aged 25-40 years with acute COVID-19.

The V gene is TRBV10-3, the J gene TRBJ1-4, with 9 bases aligning to TRBD1. The V gene's germline CDR1 is ENHRY and CDR2 SYGVKD. Unmatched junction bases numbered 6, after V lost 10 bases and J lost 0 bases. This CDR3 has 15 residues. The CDR3 bases are TGTGCCACGGGACAGGGATCTGCAACTAATGAAAAACTGTTTTTT. It is translated as CATGQGSATNEKLFF.

The rearrangement links TRBV2 to TRBJ2-1, with 9 bases lining up with TRBD1. Germline CDR1 is SNHLY and CDR2 is FYNNEI. This CDR3 comprises 15 residues. After removal of 4 bases from V and 3 bases from J, the junction contained 4 bases not matched to a gene. The CDR3 nucleotides read TGTGCCAGCAGTGTAATGGGACAGGGCTACAATGAGCAGTTCTTC. This codes for CASSVMGQGYNEQFF.

The chain couples TRBV9 to TRBJ1-3, with a tentative D call TRBD1 (5 bases). Between the trimmed V and J ends, which lost 0 bases and 2 bases, there was a span of 12 bases. This CDR3 is 16 amino acids long. Germline V gene sequence: CDR1 SGDLS, CDR2 YYNGEE. CDR3 DNA: TGTGCCAGCAGCGTAGGTGCAGGGAAGGCTGGAAACACCATATATTTT. Its translation is CASSVGAGKAGNTIYF.

The chain is built from TRBV12-5 and TRBJ2-7, with D uncertain. V shed 3 bases and J shed 6 bases, with 6 bases lying between them. The germline CDR1 and CDR2 sequences are LGHNT and FRNRAP. The CDR3 extends over 11 amino acids. The CDR3 bases are TGTGCTAGTGGTTTATTATCCGAGCAGTACTTC. This encodes CASGLLSEQYF.

This sequence joins TRBV27 and TRBJ1-2, with TRBD1 matching 8 bases. Trimming at V came to 6 bases and at J to 6 bases, leaving 9 bases not matched to a gene. CDR1 MNHEY and CDR2 SMNVEV come from the germline V gene (reference sequence). CDR3 size: 14 residues. DNA of the CDR3: TGTGCCAGCAGGGTTGCAGGGGGCGCGGATGGCTACACCTTC. Translation gives CASRVAGGADGYTF.

This chain uses TRBV6-1 with TRBJ1-5, with D unclear. The CDR3 sequence is 15 residues long. V lost 3 bases and J lost 3, with 12 bases in between. CDR1 is MNHNS, CDR2 SASEGT, per germline. CDR3 amino acids: CASSDLYFPNQPQHF. The CDR3 DNA reads TGTGCCAGCAGTGATTTGTACTTCCCCAATCAGCCCCAGCATTTT.

A remark on this clone: In the same sample, other DNA sequences code for this CDR3. The chain's CDR3 is CASSQGTGDEQYF. As DNA, the CDR3 is TGTGCCAGCAGCCAGGGGACAGGGGATGAGCAGTACTTC. The V and J genes are TRBV9 and TRBJ2-7; TRBD1 matches 10 bases. The V gene's germline CDR1 is SGDLS and CDR2 YYNGEE. The CDR3 consists of 13 residues. With 4 bases clipped from V and 7 bases from J, the junction kept 5 bases outside the gene matches.

This clone was found a few times. At the DNA level, this CDR3 is encoded by other sequences in the same sample as well. This chain links TRBV18 with TRBJ2-2; D possibly corresponds to TRBD1 (5 bases). This CDR3 is built from 14 residues. Germline V lookup: CDR1 KGHSH, CDR2 LQKENI. With 2 bases removed from V and 1 base from J, the gap between germline ends came to 5 bases. The CDR3 nucleotides read TGTGCCAGCTCACCAACAGGGAACACCGGGGAGCTGTTTTTT. Protein: CASSPTGNTGELFF.

This rearrangement joins TRBV2 to TRBJ2-3; D might be TRBD1 (5 bases). The V end was cut by 6 bases, the J end by 10 bases, with 14 bases between. CDR1 and CDR2 from the germline V gene are SNHLY and FYNNEI. This CDR3 has 12 amino acids. Here the CDR3 DNA reads TGTGCCAGCAGGAAACAGGTTCTAGCGCAGTATTTT. Its protein is CASRKQVLAQYF.

The chain recombines TRBV11-3 with TRBJ1-1, with 8 bases aligning to TRBD1. V lost 5 bases, J lost 0 bases, and 5 bases stayed unmatched. CDR1 is SGHNT and CDR2 is YENEEA in the germline V gene. The CDR3 runs to 15 residues. The CDR3 bases are TGTGCCAGCAGCCCGGGGACAGGAATGAACACTGAAGCTTTCTTT. Its protein is CASSPGTGMNTEAFF. Full variable domain (rest looked up from reference TRBV11-3 and TRBJ1-1): EAGVVQSPRYKIIEKKQPVAFWCNPISGHNTLYWYLQNLGQGPELLIRYENEEAVDDSQLPKDRFSAERLKGVDSTLKIQPAELGDSAVYLCASSPGTGMNTEAFFGQGTRLTVV.

This clone was seen once. This chain links TRBV6-5 with TRBJ2-2; 8 nucleotides agree with TRBD1. This CDR3 comprises 15 residues. Trimming cost V 8 bases and J 7 bases; bases outside gene matches: 12. CDR1 and CDR2 (germline): MNHEY, SVGAGI. The CDR3 sequence: CASGKSGQGGGELFF. The CDR3 nucleotides read TGTGCCAGCGGCAAATCCGGACAGGGAGGCGGGGAGCTGTTTTTT.

The V and J genes are TRBV6-5 and TRBJ2-3, with a possible D match to TRBD1 (6 bases). The CDR3 has 12 residues. Trimming left V 2 bases short and J 11 bases short, with 11 bases between. Germline V gene data show CDR1 as MNHEY and CDR2 as SVGAGI. The CDR3 loop reads CASSYERGLQYF. Here the CDR3 DNA reads TGTGCCAGCAGTTACGAGAGGGGGTTGCAGTATTTT.

The chain links TRBV18 to TRBJ1-1; D remains ambiguous. Germline V gives CDR1 KGHSH, CDR2 LQKENI. V lost 1 base and J lost 3, with 9 bases in between. The CDR3 length is 14 residues. CDR3: CASSPLWQYTEAFF. CDR3 DNA: TGTGCCAGCTCACCACTATGGCAATACACTGAAGCTTTCTTT.

This clone was found a few times. This chain uses TRBV7-9 with TRBJ1-4; 8 bases map to TRBD1. In germline, CDR1 is SEHNR, CDR2 FQNEAQ (reference sequence). The CDR3 extends over 16 amino acids. Trimming removed 4 bases from V and 11 bases from J; junction bases left unmatched: 15. The CDR3 DNA reads TGTGCCAGCAGCTCAGGGTCAGGGGGCGCGAATCGGAAACTGTTTTTT. Amino acids: CASSSGSGGANRKLFF.

V usage is TRBV28 and J usage is TRBJ1-6; D is unclear. Trimming cost V 3 bases and J 4 bases, with 7 bases left between them. The CDR3 length is 14 residues. The germline V gene encodes CDR1 MDHEN and CDR2 SYDVKM. The CDR3 DNA sequence: TGTGCCAGCAGTTTTCCCGAGTATAATTCACCCCTCCACTTT. The encoded protein is CASSFPEYNSPLHF.

Of note for this clone: Other DNA sequences in the sample encode the same CDR3. Here the CDR3 DNA reads TGCGCCAGCAGCTCACGGACAGGGGGCACAGATACGCAGTATTTT. Amino acid sequence: CASSSRTGGTDTQYF. The chain carries TRBV5-1 and TRBJ2-3; 9 bases are shared with TRBD1. The CDR3 totals 15 residues. Germline CDR1 and CDR2: SGHRS and YFSETQ. With 3 bases clipped from V and 1 base from J, the junction kept 3 bases outside the gene matches.

The V call is TRBV10-1, the J call TRBJ1-3; 7 nucleotides line up with TRBD1. V gave up 6 bases and J gave up 2 bases; unmatched junction bases: 4. CDR3 length equals 14 residues. Germline V gene lookup returns CDR1 WNHNN and CDR2 SYGVQD (reference sequence). CDR3 loop: CASRPDRTGNTIYF. The CDR3 DNA is TGCGCCAGCAGGCCGGACAGGACTGGAAACACCATATATTTT.

The count of this clone is one. CDR3 DNA: TGCGCCAGCAGCTTGGCCGGGGTAGCGGGGCGCACAGATACGCAGTATTTT. Amino acid sequence: CASSLAGVAGRTDTQYF. The chain recombines TRBV5-1 with TRBJ2-3; TRBD2 matches at 8 bases. Germline values: CDR1 SGHRS, CDR2 YFSETQ. V gave up 0 bases and J gave up 1 base; unmatched junction bases: 7. This CDR3 spans 17 amino acids.

The CDR3 bases are TGTGCCAGCAGCTGGGCGGGGGGGCACTACGAGCAGTACTTC. Translating gives CASSWAGGHYEQYF. The gene calls are TRBV11-1 and TRBJ2-7; 9 bases agree with TRBD2. Germline CDR1 SGHAT, CDR2 FQDESV (reference sequence). CDR3 length: 14 amino acids. The V gene end was trimmed by 4 bases and the J gene end by 3 bases; junction bases not matched to a gene: 4. The complete variable domain, with remaining parts taken from reference TRBV11-1 and TRBJ2-7, reads EAEVAQSPRYKITEKSQAVAFWCDPISGHATLYWYRQILGQGPELLVQFQDESVVDDSQLPKDRFSAERLKGVDSTLKIQPAELGDSAMYLCASSWAGGHYEQYFGPGTRLTVT.

CDR3 in amino acids: CASSDSTGGSYEQYF. CDR3 nucleotides: TGTGCCAGCAGTGATTCAACAGGGGGATCCTACGAGCAGTACTTC. The chain uses TRBV6-1 and TRBJ2-7; TRBD1 aligns across 8 bases. This CDR3 is built from 15 residues. The ends lost 3 bases at V and 1 base at J; junction bases unmatched: 5. The germline V gene encodes CDR1 MNHNS and CDR2 SASEGT.

The chain employs TRBV21-1 and TRBJ2-3; the listed D gene, TRBD2, was not tested against the DNA. TRBV21-1 is marked as a pseudogene. The CDR3 runs to 19 residues. For the CDR3, the DNA is TGTGCCAGCAGCAAGTCCTCGACTAGCGGGGGGGCGGACGCAGATACGCAGTATTTT. Protein product: CASSKSSTSGGADADTQYF.

The V gene is TRBV19, the J gene TRBJ1-4, with 7 bases lining up with TRBD1. The germline CDR1 and CDR2 sequences are LNHDA and SQIVND (reference sequence). J gave up 2 bases and V 3 bases, and 3 bases lay outside the gene matches. This CDR3 contains 15 residues. CDR3 amino acids: CASSIGQATNEKLFF. CDR3 DNA: TGTGCCAGTAGTATTGGACAGGCCACTAATGAAAAACTGTTTTTT.

The chain has TRBV3-1 (or the pseudogene TRBV3-2) and TRBJ2-7; no clear D gene. Germline lookup yields CDR1 LGHDT and CDR2 YNNKEL (reference sequence). Deletions cut 1 base from V and 4 bases from J, with 11 bases between. This CDR3 contains 14 residues. CDR3 sequence: CASSQGPSGYEQYF. CDR3 bases: TGTGCCAGCAGCCAAGGCCCTAGTGGTTACGAGCAGTACTTC.

The gene calls are TRBV3-1 (or the pseudogene TRBV3-2) and TRBJ2-7, with 9 bases fitting TRBD1. The CDR3 contains 15 residues. The junction had 10 bases not matched to a gene; V was cut back by 3 bases and J by 7 bases. From germline, CDR1 is LGHDT and CDR2 YNNKEL (reference sequence). CDR3 coding DNA: TGTGCCAGCAGCCATGACCGGGACAGGGTCAGTGAGCAGTACTTC. Residues: CASSHDRDRVSEQYF.

The chain recombines TRBV21-1 with TRBJ1-5; the table gives TRBD1 as D, unverified against the DNA. TRBV21-1 is labeled a pseudogene. This CDR3 has 16 amino acids. The DNA of the CDR3 is TGTGCCAGCAGCAAAGTAGGGGGTCTAAGCAATCAGCCCCAGCATTTT. Its protein is CASSKVGGLSNQPQHF.

The chain carries TRBV14 and TRBJ2-1, with 16 bases identical to TRBD2. Germline V gives CDR1 SGHDN, CDR2 FVKESK. The CDR3 is made up of 18 amino acids. V trimming: 6 bases; J trimming: 3 bases; junction bases outside the gene matches: 8. The CDR3 coding sequence is TGTGCCAGCAGTCCGGGACTAGCGGGGGGGCCTCGCTACAATGAGCAGTTCTTC. Its translation is CASSPGLAGGPRYNEQFF.